A selection of T cell receptor beta chains follows, all from one sample in a study of identical twins. Each CDR3 protein is one row after TCRdb ran MiXCR on the 5' RACE reads. The data show about 890,000 distinct CDR3 sequences, roughly 12% seen once. This sample was also put to use in a study of yellow fever vaccine responses in identical twins.

Specimen: PBMCs. Receptor source: a woman between 18 and 29 years old in good health. CDR3s include the opening cysteine and the closing phenylalanine or tryptophan. The D gene is left open where the match is weak. Not every row has a clone size; where given, it reads once, few, many or a size class.

v_call	clone_size	d_call	j_call	cdr3_aa	cdr3_nt
TRBV4-1	.	TRBD1	TRBJ2-1	CASSQPDRGTSYNEQFF	TGCGCCAGCAGCCAACCTGACAGGGGAACCTCCTACAATGAGCAGTTCTTC
TRBV5-1	few	TRBD1	TRBJ2-1	CASSPPTGVLDEQFF	TGCGCCAGCAGCCCACCTACAGGGGTTCTTGATGAGCAGTTCTTC
TRBV20-1	few	.	TRBJ1-1	CSAPDRGLGFAEAFF	TGCAGTGCGCCGGATAGGGGGTTAGGTTTTGCTGAAGCTTTCTTT
TRBV6-5	many	.	TRBJ1-4	CASSYSARGNEKLFF	TGTGCCAGCAGTTACTCAGCCAGGGGTAATGAAAAACTGTTTTTT
TRBV5-1	many	.	TRBJ1-1	CASSLLPGNTEAFF	TGCGCCAGCAGCTTGCTTCCGGGGAACACTGAAGCTTTCTTT
TRBV2	.	TRBD1	TRBJ1-6	CASRIQGADSPLHF	TGTGCCAGCAGGATTCAGGGGGCAGATTCACCCCTCCACTTT
TRBV2	few	.	TRBJ1-5	CASMGFEQPQHF	TGTGCCAGCATGGGGTTTGAGCAGCCCCAGCATTTT
TRBV29-1	few	.	TRBJ1-2	CSVEDRGAQGYTF	TGCAGCGTTGAAGATCGGGGGGCACAGGGCTACACCTTC
TRBV4-1	.	.	TRBJ2-3	CASSRVGSTDTQYF	TGCGCCAGCAGCCGAGTCGGCTCCACAGATACGCAGTATTTT
TRBV15	.	.	TRBJ1-2	CATSRDTTVNYGYTF	TGTGCCACCAGCAGAGATACTACGGTAAACTATGGCTACACCTTC
TRBV12-3/TRBV12-4	.	.	TRBJ2-7	CASSWATGSYEQYF	TGTGCCAGCAGTTGGGCTACAGGGTCCTACGAGCAGTACTTC
TRBV5-5	few	.	TRBJ2-5	CASSLDRDVTQYF	TGTGCCAGCAGCTTGGACAGGGATGTGACCCAGTACTTC
TRBV20-1	many	.	TRBJ1-5	CSASAGLYSNQPQHF	TGCAGTGCTAGTGCAGGACTATATAGCAATCAGCCCCAGCATTTT
TRBV3-1	.	.	TRBJ1-6	CASTGDTTFNSPLHF	TGTGCCAGCACCGGAGACACAACCTTTAATTCACCCCTCCACTTT
TRBV24-1	.	.	TRBJ2-1	CATSDLSTNEQFF	TGTGCCACCAGTGATTTGAGCACTAATGAGCAGTTCTTC
TRBV5-1	.	TRBD1	TRBJ1-5	CASSPAGQVGEPQHF	TGCGCCAGCAGCCCGGCGGGACAGGTTGGCGAGCCCCAGCATTTT
TRBV5-6	few	TRBD2	TRBJ2-3	CASSLELGLAGLSTDTQYF	TGTGCCAGCAGCTTGGAATTGGGACTAGCGGGACTAAGCACAGATACGCAGTATTTT
TRBV19	few	TRBD1	TRBJ2-2	CASSIRTGVDTGELFF	TGTGCCAGTAGTATAAGAACAGGGGTGGACACCGGGGAGCTGTTTTTT
TRBV6-2/TRBV6-3	few	.	TRBJ1-2	CASRLNDRDGYTF	TGTGCCAGCAGACTGAACGACAGAGATGGCTACACCTTC
TRBV12-3/TRBV12-4	.	.	TRBJ2-3	CASSLGGQISTDTQYF	TGTGCCAGCAGTTTAGGGGGACAAATCAGCACAGATACGCAGTATTTT
TRBV2	few	TRBD1	TRBJ1-2	CASLRTGRDYGYTF	TGTGCCAGTCTGCGGACAGGCCGGGACTATGGCTACACCTTC
TRBV7-2	many	.	TRBJ2-3	CASSLLGASTDTQYF	TGTGCCAGCAGCTTATTGGGGGCTAGCACAGATACGCAGTATTTT
TRBV18	.	TRBD1	TRBJ2-3	CASSPTPRDRAVDTQYF	TGTGCCAGCTCACCGACCCCTCGGGACAGGGCGGTAGATACGCAGTATTTT
TRBV5-1	many	.	TRBJ2-1	CASSLVDLLYNEQFF	TGCGCCAGCAGCTTGGTGGATCTACTATACAATGAGCAGTTCTTC
TRBV20-1	few	.	TRBJ2-7	CSARGRATYEQYF	TGCAGTGCTAGGGGTAGGGCCACATACGAGCAGTACTTC
TRBV29-1	few	.	TRBJ1-1	CSVERAGDLNTEAFF	TGCAGCGTTGAAAGGGCCGGGGACTTGAACACTGAAGCTTTCTTT
TRBV20-1	many	.	TRBJ2-5	CSARLFRLSGAQETQYF	TGCAGTGCTAGGCTTTTCCGGCTTTCCGGGGCTCAAGAGACCCAGTACTTC
TRBV7-8	few	.	TRBJ2-1	CASSADTFSLNEQFF	TGTGCCAGCAGCGCGGACACTTTTTCCCTGAATGAGCAGTTCTTC